Sequencing of this T cell receptor beta chain was carried out in a study of T cells after yellow fever vaccination. Across the whole study: In the case of low-cell-number fractions, SMART-Seq v4 Ultra Low Input was used for preparation. Study observations and caveats: Sorted repertoires could include abundant contaminating clonotypes from bulk cells. Though it reached lower strength, the secondary response hit its peak faster, day 5 versus 15. A large majority of primary-vaccination clones showed up again after the booster (96% CD4, roughly 91% CD8).

Per germline, CDR1 LNHNV and CDR2 YYDKDF (reference sequence). The CDR3 runs 15 residues. V was shortened by 0 bases and J by 0 bases, with 8 bases between the two germline ends. A remark on this clonotype: Its specificity is not known.

TCRdb re-analysed the 5' RACE reads in MiXCR, keeping a single row per CDR3 protein. Of 250,000 to 300,000 distinct CDR3 sequences in the sample, 7.5% to 9% were seen once. The receptor's source is a man between 18 and 35 years old who received the YFV17D yellow fever vaccine. Sequencing was performed on CD4+ T cells sorted from PBMCs, taken 5 days after the yellow fever booster vaccination. The gene calls are TRBV15 and TRBJ1-2, with D possibly TRBD1 on 5 matching bases. CDR3 protein: CATSRDAGTNYGYTF. CDR3 nucleotides: TGTGCCACCAGCAGAGACGCAGGGACTAACTATGGCTACACCTTC.